This T cell receptor (beta chain) comes out of a study of siplizumab effects on memory and regulatory T cells (dated by TCRdb to between 2018 and 2021). About the investigation overall: The study looked at the effect of siplizumab, an anti-CD2 antibody, on alloreactive T-cell subsets in allogeneic mixed lymphocyte reactions made from human PBMCs.

TCRbeta CDR3 sequencing was performed on sorted unstimulated T cells and on proliferating T cells recovered from mixed lymphocyte reactions. Fresh whole blood from approximately 9 HLA-typed healthy donors was used to isolate PBMCs. Notes on this clone: Its antigen remains unidentified. No base qualities exist here, and no much larger clone lies one base off it.

Receptors were amplified or captured by the immunoSEQ multiplex PCR assay. Some 9.9 x 10^4 TCR templates per sample were assayed by the deep sequencing platform. Genomic DNA extracted from sorted T cells was used for TCRbeta CDR3 sequencing. The original pipeline was this. The R programming language was used for clonal analysis of TCRbeta CDR3 data. Alloreactive CD4+ and CD8+ clones were identified by comparing unstimulated samples to CFSE-low samples taken after the reaction. By matching sequences to the repertoires of sorted unstimulated Treg and non-Treg cells, each alloreactive CD4+ clone was assigned a regulatory or non-regulatory origin. TCRdb retrieved this table from immuneACCESS and kept in-frame rearrangements only. Not all clones are present; in checked studies, unresolved V genes account for under half, and no reason is known for the remainder. V and J calls and clone size are copied from that table; D and trimming were computed from the DNA. For this sample there are around 100,000 clones; 80% to 95% appear just once. Of the sample, roughly 1% falls within the top ten clones.

Beyond this particular receptor, the publication reports: Among mappable alloreactive CD4+ clones, the Treg-derived fraction averaged 68.8% with siplizumab versus 25% to 30% in control reactions. Unstimulated naive T cells appeared more diverse than memory T cells, and naive cells seemed to contribute substantially to the alloresponse. Siplizumab significantly reduced the cumulative frequency of alloreactive sequences traceable to unstimulated CD4+ memory T cells. A naive or memory phenotype could not be assigned to roughly 80-95% of proliferating CD4+ or CD8+ clones. Whether proliferating Tregs from siplizumab cultures were suppressive was not functionally confirmed. Sequences below about 10^-5 frequency were poorly captured, so only a minor fraction of alloreactive clones could be mapped to unstimulated subsets.

The CDR3 goes from the cysteine to the phenylalanine over 12 residues. The read is trimmed to its CDR3 DNA, 36 bases read in frame from base 1. For CDR1 and CDR2, the germline V gene lists SQVTM and ANQGSEA. The junction carries 9 bases between V and J, which are trimmed by 5 bases and 2 bases respectively. The receptor chain draws on TRBV29-1 and TRBJ1-1; the D gene is possibly TRBD1, with 6 bases matching. The clonotype comes from a human donor in good health. The sample consisted of CD4+ T cells sorted from blood. The CDR3 reads CSVQGFNTEAFF. Read as DNA, the sequence is TGCAGCGTTCAGGGGTTCAACACTGAAGCTTTCTTT.